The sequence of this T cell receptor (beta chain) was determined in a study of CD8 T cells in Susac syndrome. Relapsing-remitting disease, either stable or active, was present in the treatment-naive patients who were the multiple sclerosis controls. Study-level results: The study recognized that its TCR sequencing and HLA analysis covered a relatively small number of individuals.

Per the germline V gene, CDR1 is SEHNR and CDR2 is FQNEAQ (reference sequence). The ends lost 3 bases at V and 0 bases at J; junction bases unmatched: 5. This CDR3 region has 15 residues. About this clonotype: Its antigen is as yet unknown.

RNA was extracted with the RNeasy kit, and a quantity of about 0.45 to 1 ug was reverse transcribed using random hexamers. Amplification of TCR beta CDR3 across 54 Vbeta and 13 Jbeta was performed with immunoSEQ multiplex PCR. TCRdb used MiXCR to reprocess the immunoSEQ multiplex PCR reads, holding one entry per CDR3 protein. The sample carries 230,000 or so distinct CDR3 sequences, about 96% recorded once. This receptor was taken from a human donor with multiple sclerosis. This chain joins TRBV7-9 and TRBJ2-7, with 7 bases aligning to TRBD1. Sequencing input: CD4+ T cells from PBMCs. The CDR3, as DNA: TGTGCCAGCAGCTTCAGGGGGAATAGCTCCTACGAGCAGTACTTC. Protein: CASSFRGNSSYEQYF.